Presented here are 5 T cell receptor beta chains from one specimen sequenced in a study of beta chain features in type 1 diabetes. Findings of the study overall: TCRB CDR3s were moderately but significantly shorter in Type 1 diabetes patients in all four CD4+ subsets.

Sequencing targeted expressed TCRB transcripts, as all isolated RNA had been reverse transcribed. The data were produced by immunoSEQ multiplex PCR, yet TCRdb's version contains in-frame clones alone and is incomplete. The sample shows 200,000 to 300,000 clones, roughly 22% of them seen only once. The antigens of these receptors remain unknown. Source material: naive CD4+ T cells from blood. These receptors came from a woman aged 35 to 49 with type 1 diabetes.

The chain has TRBV5-4 and TRBJ1-6; 7 nucleotides match TRBD1. Germline V gives CDR1 SGHNT, CDR2 YYREEE (reference sequence). The junction had 4 bases not matched to a gene; V was cut back by 0 bases and J by 7 bases. The CDR3 totals 15 residues. The CDR3 here is CASSLAGTVNSPLHF. Written as DNA, the CDR3 is TGTGCCAGCAGCTTGGCAGGGACAGTGAATTCACCCCTCCACTTT.

The chain joins TRBV9 to TRBJ1-4; D is perhaps TRBD1 (5 bases). V lost 6 bases and J lost 2, with 14 bases in between. The CDR3 extends over 15 amino acids. Germline V gives CDR1 SGDLS, CDR2 YYNGEE. CDR3 residues: CASTFGRGTNEKLFF. The CDR3 bases are TGTGCCAGCACCTTCGGGCGGGGGACTAATGAAAAACTGTTTTTT.

DNA of the CDR3: TGCAGCGTTCCTCGCGGGAGGAACAATGAGCAGTTCTTC. Its protein is CSVPRGRNNEQFF. The V gene is TRBV29-1, the J gene TRBJ2-1; 8 nucleotides line up with TRBD2. The length of the CDR3 is 13 residues. The germline V gene has CDR1 SQVTM and CDR2 ANQGSEA. The J segment lost 5 bases and the V segment lost 5 bases, leaving 5 bases of the junction unmatched.

The chain recombines TRBV5-1 with TRBJ2-5, with 8 nucleotides matching TRBD2. V lost 7 bases and J lost 2; bases outside the gene matches: 7. The CDR3 is made up of 14 amino acids. CDR1 is SGHRS, CDR2 YFSETQ, per germline. The CDR3 sequence: CASYGGDFQETQYF. For the CDR3, the DNA is TGCGCCAGCTACGGGGGGGATTTTCAAGAGACCCAGTACTTC.

This clone was recorded a few times. The gene calls are TRBV7-9 and TRBJ2-7, with 7 bases matching TRBD1. Germline V lookup: CDR1 SEHNR, CDR2 FQNEAQ (reference sequence). Trimming took 2 bases from V and 2 from J; bases not matched to a gene: 3. The CDR3 covers 14 residues. The CDR3 is CASSLPTGTYEQYF. In DNA, the CDR3 is TGTGCCAGCAGCTTACCGACAGGGACCTACGAGCAGTACTTC.